The 27 T cell receptor beta chains listed next were all sequenced from one sample in a study of shared clonotypes between healthy human individuals. The data were produced by immunoSEQ multiplex PCR, yet TCRdb's version contains in-frame clones alone and is incomplete. The table shows roughly 1,500,000 clones, with about 98.5% occurring only once. Sequenced sample: naive CD4+ T cells sorted from blood. Subset: CD45RA+ positively selected. Receptors were obtained from a man aged 30 to 39 in good health.

The chain uses TRBV29-1 and TRBJ2-1, with 11 bases aligning to TRBD2. V dropped 1 base and J dropped 0; count of bases not matched to a gene: 20. CDR3 size: 22 residues. Germline V gene lookup returns CDR1 SQVTM and CDR2 ANQGSEA. The CDR3 loop reads CSVEGHRVRGLAATSSYNEQFF. The CDR3 nucleotides read TGCAGCGTTGAAGGACACAGAGTACGGGGACTAGCGGCGACTAGCTCCTACAATGAGCAGTTCTTC.

The chain combines TRBV19 with TRBJ1-2, with 10 nucleotides matching TRBD1. Germline CDR1 reads LNHDA; CDR2 reads SQIVND (reference sequence). Trimming at V came to 7 bases and at J to 4 bases, leaving 6 bases not matched to a gene. The CDR3 is made up of 14 amino acids. CDR3 coding DNA: TGTGCCAGTACCCGGGACAGGGGACCCTATGGCTACACCTTC. It encodes CASTRDRGPYGYTF.

The rearrangement joins TRBV6-5 to TRBJ1-2; D uncertain. CDR1 and CDR2 from the germline V gene are MNHEY and SVGAGI. The CDR3 length is 14 residues. The V and J ends lost 2 bases and 2 bases respectively, with 9 bases between them. The CDR3, as DNA: TGTGCCAGCAGTTACCGTCCCCGCAACTATGGCTACACCTTC. Translation: CASSYRPRNYGYTF.

The gene calls are TRBV18 and TRBJ2-3; D is perhaps TRBD1 or TRBD2 (6 bases each). The V end was cut by 0 bases, the J end by 2 bases, with 12 bases between. Germline V gives CDR1 KGHSH, CDR2 LQKENI. This CDR3 contains 16 residues. CDR3 DNA sequence: TGTGCCAGCTCACCACCTGGGGGGCTAATCACAGATACGCAGTATTTT. This translates into CASSPPGGLITDTQYF.

Of note for this clone: Distinct nucleotide sequences in the sample also encode this CDR3. The chain uses TRBV18 and TRBJ2-5, with TRBD1 matching over 7 bases. This CDR3 is 14 amino acids long. Per germline, CDR1 KGHSH and CDR2 LQKENI. Trimming removed 3 bases from V and 3 bases from J; junction bases left unmatched: 4. CDR3 sequence (DNA): TGTGCCAGCTCACCGGGACAGAAAGAAGAGACCCAGTACTTC. It codes for CASSPGQKEETQYF.

Regarding this clone: At the DNA level, this CDR3 is encoded by other sequences in the same sample as well. J is TRBJ2-7 and V is TRBV6-5; 7 nucleotides align to TRBD2. The germline CDR1 and CDR2 sequences are MNHEY and SVGAGI. V lost 1 base, J lost 0 bases, and 3 bases stayed unmatched. The length of the CDR3 is 15 residues. The CDR3 is CASSYLTGGSYEQYF. CDR3 sequence (DNA): TGTGCCAGCAGTTACTTAACGGGAGGCTCCTACGAGCAGTACTTC.

The chain combines TRBV6-6 with TRBJ2-1, with a possible D match to TRBD2 (6 bases). Germline CDR1 reads MNHNY; CDR2 reads SVGAGI (reference sequence). V dropped 7 bases and J dropped 9 bases, with 13 bases sitting between them. This CDR3 contains 12 residues. CDR3 sequence (DNA): TGTGCCAGCACGCGGGAATCCGGTGAGCAGTTCTTC. Protein sequence: CASTRESGEQFF.

This chain joins TRBV7-9 and TRBJ1-5; D remains ambiguous. The V gene lost 1 base and the J gene lost 0 bases, with 16 bases spanning the gap. CDR1 and CDR2 from the germline V gene are SEHNR and FQNEAQ (reference sequence). This CDR3 has 18 amino acids. The CDR3 bases are TGTGCCAGCAGCTTAGAGCTCGCCGGATCTTATAGCAATCAGCCCCAGCATTTT. Protein sequence: CASSLELAGSYSNQPQHF.

V and J are TRBV10-1 and TRBJ1-2; D gene unclear. V was trimmed by 7 bases and J by 4 bases, leaving 13 bases between them. Germline CDR1 WNHNN, CDR2 SYGVQD (reference sequence). This CDR3 is built from 13 residues. CDR3 sequence (DNA): TGCGCCAGCATATTGCCAGATGTCTATGGCTACACCTTC. This translates into CASILPDVYGYTF.

In the case of this clone: Other DNA sequences of this sample code for an identical CDR3. The chain employs TRBV5-1 and TRBJ1-3; D gene unclear. This CDR3 has 14 amino acids. V gave up 0 bases and J gave up 0 bases, with 4 bases separating them. Looked up from germline, CDR1 is SGHRS and CDR2 is YFSETQ. The CDR3 sequence: CASSLGASGNTIYF. The CDR3, as DNA: TGCGCCAGCAGCTTGGGCGCCTCTGGAAACACCATATATTTT.

This chain links TRBV19 with TRBJ1-1; 7 nucleotides agree with TRBD1. This CDR3 is built from 18 residues. CDR1 is LNHDA, CDR2 SQIVND, per germline (reference sequence). J was trimmed by 0 bases and V by 5 bases; bases with no gene match: 15. For the CDR3, the DNA is TGTGCCAGTAGTCGCCAATGGGCAGGGGGGGCATTGAACACTGAAGCTTTCTTT. Its translation: CASSRQWAGGALNTEAFF.

V usage is TRBV15 and J usage is TRBJ2-2; D unresolved. V lost 6 bases, J lost 2 bases, and 7 bases lay in between. Germline V lookup: CDR1 LNHNV, CDR2 YYDKDF (reference sequence). There are 13 residues in the CDR3. As DNA, the CDR3 is TGTGCCACCAGAGGGATAAACACCGGGGAGCTGTTTTTT. Protein product: CATRGINTGELFF.

About this clone itself: Other DNA sequences from this sample encode an identical CDR3 as well. V gene TRBV18 combines with J gene TRBJ1-4, with 7 bases identical to TRBD1. This CDR3 is built from 14 residues. Germline V lookup: CDR1 KGHSH, CDR2 LQKENI. Germline trimming cut 3 bases from V and 8 bases from J; bases unmatched to any gene: 6. CDR3 nucleotides: TGTGCCAGCTCACCTCGACAGGGTGGAGAAAAACTGTTTTTT. Translation: CASSPRQGGEKLFF.

The rearrangement joins TRBV27 to TRBJ1-1, with 8 nucleotides matching TRBD1. Trimming at V came to 6 bases and at J to 4 bases, leaving 4 bases not matched to a gene. The CDR3 sequence is 13 residues long. In germline, CDR1 is MNHEY, CDR2 SMNVEV (reference sequence). CDR3 DNA sequence: TGTGCCAGCAGGGACAGGGTGTTCACTGAAGCTTTCTTT. Residues: CASRDRVFTEAFF.

A single count supports this clone. This sequence joins TRBV7-9 and TRBJ2-4; D call uncertain. Germline V lookup: CDR1 SEHNR, CDR2 FQNEAQ (reference sequence). There are 14 residues in the CDR3. V was clipped by 5 bases and J by 0 bases, with 8 bases between them. DNA of the CDR3: TGTGCCAGCAGCCTCCAGAGAGCCAAAAACATTCAGTACTTC. Translating it yields CASSLQRAKNIQYF.

The genes are TRBV29-1 and TRBJ2-7; D is possibly TRBD2 (5 bases). The CDR3 has 13 amino acids. The germline V and J ends were trimmed by 4 bases and 3 bases, with 13 bases remaining between them. Germline V gene lookup returns CDR1 SQVTM and CDR2 ANQGSEA. The chain's CDR3 is CSVGGSLGYEQYF. The CDR3, as DNA: TGCAGCGTTGGAGGGTCTCTGGGCTACGAGCAGTACTTC.

Written as DNA, the CDR3 is TGTGCCAGCAGCTTGGTTAGGGACTTCACCTACGAGCAGTACTTC. This gives the protein CASSLVRDFTYEQYF. The rearrangement uses TRBV7-2 and TRBJ2-7; D is possibly TRBD2 (6 bases). From germline, CDR1 is SGHTA and CDR2 FQGNSA. The CDR3 sequence is 15 residues long. V lost 3 bases and J lost 2, with 14 bases in between.

The chain has TRBV9 and TRBJ2-1; tentative D call: TRBD2 (7 bases). V lost 0 bases and J lost 6, with 16 bases in between. CDR1 SGDLS and CDR2 YYNGEE come from the germline V gene. The CDR3 has 16 residues. CDR3 protein: CASSVDPRGLSNEQFF. The CDR3 DNA reads as TGTGCCAGCAGCGTAGACCCCAGGGGACTATCCAATGAGCAGTTCTTC.

V usage is TRBV7-2 and J usage is TRBJ2-7; 10 positions agree with TRBD2. The trim removed 1 base at V and 2 bases at J, leaving 11 bases unmatched. CDR3 length: 18 residues. Germline lookup yields CDR1 SGHTA and CDR2 FQGNSA. The CDR3 bases are TGTGCCAGCAGCTTAGGGTGGACTAGCGGAGGTCCCCCCTACGAGCAGTACTTC. This codes for CASSLGWTSGGPPYEQYF.

V and J are TRBV29-1 and TRBJ2-3; 8 bases fit TRBD1. Germline CDR1 SQVTM, CDR2 ANQGSEA. This CDR3 comprises 18 residues. V lost 1 base, J lost 0 bases, and 12 bases stayed unmatched. The CDR3 DNA follows: TGCAGCGTTGAAGGGACGGTGACAGGGGAGCTTAGCACAGATACGCAGTATTTT. This gives the protein CSVEGTVTGELSTDTQYF.

This chain joins TRBV6-5 and TRBJ2-1; 13 nucleotides match TRBD2. Germline CDR1 MNHEY, CDR2 SVGAGI. Trimming at V came to 6 bases and at J to 8 bases, leaving 7 bases not matched to a gene. The length of the CDR3 is 15 residues. CDR3 coding DNA: TGTGCCAGCAGGACGACTAGCGGGAGGACCCATGAGCAGTTCTTC. Protein: CASRTTSGRTHEQFF.

V is TRBV10-3 and J is TRBJ2-2; 10 bases line up with TRBD2. The V gene end was trimmed by 10 bases and the J gene end by 3 bases; junction bases not matched to a gene: 5. CDR3 length: 14 residues. Per germline, CDR1 ENHRY and CDR2 SYGVKD. CDR3 in DNA: TGTGCCACAAGCGGGAGGGCCGACACCGGGGAGCTGTTTTTT. This translates into CATSGRADTGELFF.

V and J are TRBV20-1 and TRBJ2-5, with a weak D call TRBD2 (6 bases). Germline V lookup: CDR1 DFQATT, CDR2 SNEGSKA (reference sequence). The CDR3 covers 10 residues. The CDR3 is CSVRGETQYF. The CDR3 coding sequence is TGCAGCGTGCGGGGAGAGACCCAGTACTTC.

This sequence joins TRBV21-1 and TRBJ2-5; the D call of TRBD2 is as the table states it, not checked on the DNA. TRBV21-1 is a recognized pseudogene. This CDR3 has 12 residues. This CDR3 is CASSTPGTSGYF. Here the CDR3 DNA reads TGTGCCAGCAGCACACCCGGGACTAGCGGCTACTTC.

This clone is a singleton in its sample. As DNA, the CDR3 is TGTGCCAGCAGCCTCCCCGGGACCCGTGGCTACACCTTC. Translated, it gives CASSLPGTRGYTF. The rearrangement joins TRBV6-5 to TRBJ1-2, with D perhaps TRBD1 (5 bases). The V gene lost 6 bases and the J gene lost 7 bases, with 15 bases spanning the gap. This CDR3 is 13 amino acids long. CDR1 and CDR2 (germline): MNHEY, SVGAGI.

The genes are TRBV6-6 and TRBJ2-7, with D possibly TRBD2 on 6 matching bases. There are 13 residues in the CDR3. Trimming left V 4 bases short and J 4 bases short, with 11 bases between. Germline CDR1 MNHNY, CDR2 SVGAGI (reference sequence). This CDR3 is CASSSMGGYEQYF. CDR3 DNA sequence: TGTGCCAGCAGTTCAATGGGGGGTTACGAGCAGTACTTC.

This chain links TRBV6-1 with TRBJ1-1, with TRBD1 matching 9 bases. The CDR3 runs to 15 residues. The ends lost 10 bases at V and 0 bases at J; junction bases unmatched: 9. From germline, CDR1 is MNHNS and CDR2 SASEGT. This CDR3 is CAIRQGVVLNTEAFF. CDR3 in DNA: TGTGCCATTCGACAGGGGGTCGTATTGAACACTGAAGCTTTCTTT.